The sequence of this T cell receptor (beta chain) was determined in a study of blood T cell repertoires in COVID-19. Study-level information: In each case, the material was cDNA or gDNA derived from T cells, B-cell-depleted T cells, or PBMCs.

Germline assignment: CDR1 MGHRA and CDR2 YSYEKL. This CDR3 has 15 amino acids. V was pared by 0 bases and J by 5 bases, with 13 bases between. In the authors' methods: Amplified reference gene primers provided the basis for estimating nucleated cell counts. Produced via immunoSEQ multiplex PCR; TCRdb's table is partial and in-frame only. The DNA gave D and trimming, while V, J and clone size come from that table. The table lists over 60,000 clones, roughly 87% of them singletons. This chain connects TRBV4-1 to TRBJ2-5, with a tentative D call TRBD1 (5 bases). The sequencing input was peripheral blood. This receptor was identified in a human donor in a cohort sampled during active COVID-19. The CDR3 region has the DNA TGCGCCAGCAGCCAAGAGCTGACAGCCGGGGAGACCCAGTACTTC. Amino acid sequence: CASSQELTAGETQYF.